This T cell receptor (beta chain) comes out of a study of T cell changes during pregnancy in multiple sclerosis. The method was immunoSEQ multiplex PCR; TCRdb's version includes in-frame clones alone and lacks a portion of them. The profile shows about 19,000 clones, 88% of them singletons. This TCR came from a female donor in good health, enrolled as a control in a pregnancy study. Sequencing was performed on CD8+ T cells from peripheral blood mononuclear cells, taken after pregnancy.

The CDR3 sequence is CATSSTSGGGYNEQFF. In nucleotides, the CDR3 is TGTGCCACCAGCAGTACTAGCGGGGGGGGGTACAATGAGCAGTTCTTC. V is TRBV15 and J is TRBJ2-1, with 13 bases that match TRBD2. This CDR3 region has 16 residues. Looked up from germline, CDR1 is LNHNV and CDR2 is YYDKDF (reference sequence). Losses at the gene ends were 3 bases for V and 4 bases for J; bases not matched to a gene: 3. Combining the CDR3 with reference TRBV15 and TRBJ2-1 gives the whole variable domain DAMVIQNPRYQVTQFGKPVTLSCSQTLNHNVMYWYQQKSSQAPKLLFHYYDKDFNNEADTPDNFQSRRPNTSFCFLDIRSPGLGDTAMYLCATSSTSGGGYNEQFFGPGTRLTVL.